These T cell receptor beta chains were read from a single sample in a study of T cell responses to AZD1222 COVID-19 vaccine. Method: immunoSEQ multiplex PCR; TCRdb's copy keeps in-frame clones and lacks some. The sample lists about 140,000 clones; about nine tenths were seen once. Sequenced here: peripheral blood, sampled on day 0 of AZD1222 vaccination. These receptors were collected from an adult in good health. The CDR3 runs from the conserved cysteine through the conserved F or W. D genes are given only for firm matches. Size tells how often a clone was seen (once, few, many) or the class of an expanded clone, and some rows leave it out.

cdr3_length d_call clone_size j_call v_call cdr3_nt cdr3_aa
13 TRBD1 NA TRBJ1-2 TRBV6-5 TGTGCCAGCAGAGAGGACAGGGACTATGGCTACACCTTC CASREDRDYGYTF
12 NA NA TRBJ1-1 TRBV7-8 TGTGCCAGCAGCCCAACGGCCGGGGGAGCTTTCTTT CASSPTAGGAFF
14 NA NA TRBJ1-5 TRBV6-5 TGTGCCAGCAGTATGCGACAGGGCAATCAGCCCCAGCATTTT CASSMRQGNQPQHF
17 TRBD1 NA TRBJ2-1 TRBV11-2 TGTGCCAGCAGCGCGCAGGGGGACAGCCCGCTAGTGGATGAGCAGTTCTTC CASSAQGDSPLVDEQFF
15 NA NA TRBJ2-3 TRBV27 TGTGCCAGCAGTTCACAGGGTTGGGACACAGATACGCAGTATTTT CASSSQGWDTDTQYF
15 TRBD1 NA TRBJ1-6 TRBV14 TGTGCCAGCAGCCCACTCGGGACAGCTAATTCACCCCTCCACTTT CASSPLGTANSPLHF
12 NA NA TRBJ1-1 TRBV7-3 TGTGCCAGCAGCGGGGGGAACACTGAAGCTTTCTTT CASSGGNTEAFF
15 NA NA TRBJ2-1 TRBV11-3 TGTGCCAGCAGCTTAATAGCGGATCCCGAAGGTGAGCAGTTCTTC CASSLIADPEGEQFF
14 TRBD1 NA TRBJ2-5 TRBV13 TGTGCCAGCAGCTTAGAACAGGGGCCGGAGACCCAGTACTTC CASSLEQGPETQYF
17 NA NA TRBJ1-3 TRBV4-2 TGTGCCAGCAGCCAAGGCCCCACAGCGAGCTCTGGAAACACCATATATTTT CASSQGPTASSGNTIYF
15 NA NA TRBJ2-7 TRBV2 TGTGCCAGCATGGAAGGCTTGCCGGTTACCTACGAGCAGTACTTC CASMEGLPVTYEQYF
16 TRBD1 once TRBJ1-3 TRBV5-1 TGCGCCAGCAGCTTGGGGACAGGTTCCTCTGGAAACACCATATATTTT CASSLGTGSSGNTIYF
12 NA NA TRBJ1-1 TRBV19 TGTGCCAGCTCACAAGGGGTCGCTGAAGCTTTCTTT CASSQGVAEAFF
12 NA NA TRBJ1-1 TRBV28 TGTGCCAGCAGTTTATTGAACACTGAAGCTTTCTTT CASSLLNTEAFF
11 NA NA TRBJ2-7 TRBV7-9 TGTGCCAGCAGCTCCCGGTACGAGCAGTACTTC CASSSRYEQYF
16 TRBD1 NA TRBJ2-5 TRBV7-2 TGTGCCAGCAGTTATCGGGACAGGGGTTTACAAGAGACCCAGTACTTC CASSYRDRGLQETQYF
13 NA NA TRBJ1-6 TRBV30 TGTGCCTGGAGTGGGGACGCTAATTCACCCCTCCACTTT CAWSGDANSPLHF
15 NA NA TRBJ1-5 TRBV2 TGTGCCAGCATGACCAGAACGGGGGGCGGCCAGCCCCAGCATTTT CASMTRTGGGQPQHF
17 TRBD2 NA TRBJ2-1 TRBV4-3 TGCGCCAGCAGCCTACAGCCGAGCGGGACCGTTACCGATGAGCAGTTCTTC CASSLQPSGTVTDEQFF
15 NA NA TRBJ1-1 TRBV18 TGTGCCAGCTCATCTCTTGGGACAATGAACACTGAAGCTTTCTTT CASSSLGTMNTEAFF
13 TRBD1 NA TRBJ2-7 TRBV5-4 TGTGCCAGCAGCCCGGACAGGACGATTGAGCAGTACTTC CASSPDRTIEQYF
14 TRBD2 few TRBJ2-1 TRBV6-6 TGTGCCAGCAGGGGACTAGCGACCTACAATGAGCAGTTCTTC CASRGLATYNEQFF
14 TRBD1 NA TRBJ2-2 TRBV6-5 TGTGCCAGCAGAGGGACAGGGGGAGTCGGGGAGCTGTTTTTT CASRGTGGVGELFF
15 TRBD1 NA TRBJ1-4 TRBV19 TGTGCCAGTAGTATTCGACAGGGCGGGCGCGAAAAACTGTTTTTT CASSIRQGGREKLFF
15 NA NA TRBJ2-7 TRBV5-5 TGTGCCAGCAGCCGACGTTGGGGGGACTCCTACGAGCAGTACTTC CASSRRWGDSYEQYF
13 NA NA TRBJ1-4 TRBV24-1 TGTCCTGGCCGGGCAGGGCTTAATGAAAAACTGTTTTTT CPGRAGLNEKLFF
11 NA NA TRBJ2-7 TRBV30 TGTGCCTGGAGGGACTTCTACGAGCAGTACTTC CAWRDFYEQYF
13 NA few TRBJ2-7 TRBV7-9 TGTGCCAGCAGCTTACGCTGGTCCTACGAGCAGTACTTC CASSLRWSYEQYF
14 NA NA TRBJ1-4 TRBV6-6 TGTGCCAGCAGTTACGGGGGTTATAATGAAAAACTGTTTTTT CASSYGGYNEKLFF
15 TRBD1 NA TRBJ2-5 TRBV13 TGTGCCAGCAGCTTCCGGACAGGGGGCGGAGAGACCCAGTACTTC CASSFRTGGGETQYF
11 NA NA TRBJ1-2 TRBV3-1/TRBV3-2 TGTGCCAGCAGCTGGGCGTCCGGCTACACCTTC CASSWASGYTF
18 TRBD1 NA TRBJ1-5 TRBV5-1 TGCGCCAGCAGCTTGGTGACTGGACAGGGTAAAAGCAATCAGCCCCAGCATTTT CASSLVTGQGKSNQPQHF
14 NA NA TRBJ1-2 TRBV7-9 TGTGCCAGCAGCTTAGAATCTGGGGGGTATGGCTACACCTTC CASSLESGGYGYTF